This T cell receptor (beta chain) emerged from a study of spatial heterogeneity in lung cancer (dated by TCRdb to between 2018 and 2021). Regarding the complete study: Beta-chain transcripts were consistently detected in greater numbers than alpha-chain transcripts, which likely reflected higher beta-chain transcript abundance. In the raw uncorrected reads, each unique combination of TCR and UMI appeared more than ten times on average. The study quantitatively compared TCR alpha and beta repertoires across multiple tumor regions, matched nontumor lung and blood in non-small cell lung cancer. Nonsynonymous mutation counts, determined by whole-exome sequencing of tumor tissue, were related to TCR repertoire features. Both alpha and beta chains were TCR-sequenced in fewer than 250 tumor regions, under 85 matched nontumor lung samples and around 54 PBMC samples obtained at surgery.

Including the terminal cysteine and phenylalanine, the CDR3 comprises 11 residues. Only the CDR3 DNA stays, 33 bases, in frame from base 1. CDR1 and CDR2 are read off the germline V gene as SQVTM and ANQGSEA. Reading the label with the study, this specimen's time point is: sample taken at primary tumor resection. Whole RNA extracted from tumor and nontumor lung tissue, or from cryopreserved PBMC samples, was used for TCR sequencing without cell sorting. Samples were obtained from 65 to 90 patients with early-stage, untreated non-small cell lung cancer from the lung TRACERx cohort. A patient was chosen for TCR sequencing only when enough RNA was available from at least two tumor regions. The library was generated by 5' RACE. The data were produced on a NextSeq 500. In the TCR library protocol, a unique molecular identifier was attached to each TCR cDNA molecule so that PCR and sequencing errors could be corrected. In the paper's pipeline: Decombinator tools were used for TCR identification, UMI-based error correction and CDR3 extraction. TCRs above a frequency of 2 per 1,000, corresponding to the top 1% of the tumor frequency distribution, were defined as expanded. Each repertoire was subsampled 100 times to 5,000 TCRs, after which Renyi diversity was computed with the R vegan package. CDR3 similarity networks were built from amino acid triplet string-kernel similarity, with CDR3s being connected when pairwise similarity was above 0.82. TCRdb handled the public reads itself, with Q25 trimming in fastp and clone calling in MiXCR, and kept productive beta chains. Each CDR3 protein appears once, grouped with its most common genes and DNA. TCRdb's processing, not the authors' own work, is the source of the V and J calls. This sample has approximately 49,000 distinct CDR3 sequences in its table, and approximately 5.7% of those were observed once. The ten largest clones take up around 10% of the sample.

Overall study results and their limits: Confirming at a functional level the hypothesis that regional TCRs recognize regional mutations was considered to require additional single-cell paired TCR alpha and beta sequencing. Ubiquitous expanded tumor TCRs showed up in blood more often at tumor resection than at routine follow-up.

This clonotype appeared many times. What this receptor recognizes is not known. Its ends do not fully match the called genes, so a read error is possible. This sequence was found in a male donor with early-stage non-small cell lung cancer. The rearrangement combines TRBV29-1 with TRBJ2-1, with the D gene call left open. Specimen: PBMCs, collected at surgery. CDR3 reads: CSAGPDRMQLF. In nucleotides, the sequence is TGCAGCGCTGGCCCGGACCGAATGCAGCTCTTC.